The 23 T cell receptor beta chains reported below all come from one sample, sequenced in a study of cytomegalovirus exposure and HLA in healthy donors. Primers included in the PCR were 60 Vbeta and 13 Jbeta primers. The data were produced by immunoSEQ multiplex PCR, yet TCRdb's version contains in-frame clones alone and is incomplete. Of some 70,000 clones in the sample, 60% to 85% were seen once. The sequenced sample consisted of PBMCs. These TCRs come from a male donor in good health and CMV-seropositive.

This chain links TRBV2 with TRBJ2-5; TRBD2 agrees at 8 bases. The CDR3 runs to 15 residues. Germline assignment: CDR1 SNHLY and CDR2 FYNNEI. Trimming at V came to 2 bases and at J to 5 bases, leaving 7 bases not matched to a gene. For the CDR3, the DNA is TGTGCCAGCAGTGAATTGCGGGGGGCCCGGGAGACCCAGTACTTC. Translating gives CASSELRGARETQYF.

The V gene is TRBV7-2, the J gene TRBJ2-3; D might be TRBD1 (6 bases). Deletions cut 6 bases from V and 2 bases from J, with 15 bases between. CDR1 and CDR2 (germline): SGHTA, FQGNSA. The CDR3 totals 15 residues. The CDR3 reads CASSFTGTSTDTQYF. The CDR3 region has the DNA TGTGCCAGCAGTTTTACAGGGACCTCCACAGATACGCAGTATTTT.

This clone has only a few counts. The chain uses TRBV6-5 and TRBJ1-4; D is ambiguous. The CDR3 length is 15 residues. V was cut by 8 bases and J by 8 bases, with 21 bases left in between. Germline values: CDR1 MNHEY, CDR2 SVGAGI. As DNA, the CDR3 is TGTGCCAGCGCCAAGGCCGGGCGGACTTGGGAAAAACTGTTTTTT. Its translation is CASAKAGRTWEKLFF.

This chain uses TRBV7-3 with TRBJ2-1; TRBD1 matches at 9 bases. V dropped 5 bases and J dropped 1; count of bases not matched to a gene: 3. The CDR3 sequence is 15 residues long. The germline V gene encodes CDR1 SGHTA and CDR2 FQGTGA. Here the CDR3 reads CASSQDRGSYNEQFF. The CDR3 nucleotides are TGTGCCAGCAGCCAAGACAGGGGGTCCTACAATGAGCAGTTCTTC.

This chain uses TRBV7-9 with TRBJ1-2, with TRBD1 matching 9 bases. The V gene's germline CDR1 is SEHNR and CDR2 FQNEAQ (reference sequence). The CDR3 consists of 13 residues. The V and J ends lost 6 bases and 5 bases, in that order; junction bases with no gene match: 4. The DNA of the CDR3 is TGTGCCAGCAGTGCCGGGACAGGGTATGGCTACACCTTC. It codes for CASSAGTGYGYTF. Full variable domain (outside the CDR3, taken from reference TRBV7-9 and TRBJ1-2): DTGVSQNPRHKITKRGQNVTFRCDPISEHNRLYWYRQTLGQGPEFLTYFQNEAQLEKSRLLSDRFSAERPKGSFSTLEIQRTEQGDSAMYLCASSAGTGYGYTFGSGTRLTVV.

This clone was found a few times. The genes are TRBV29-1 and TRBJ1-1; 9 bases line up with TRBD1. V lost 4 bases to trimming and J lost 4 bases; unmatched junction nucleotides: 7. The CDR3 runs 14 residues. Looked up from germline, CDR1 is SQVTM and CDR2 is ANQGSEA. CDR3 amino acids: CSVGTGDMGTEAFF. The CDR3 DNA reads TGCAGCGTTGGGACAGGGGATATGGGCACTGAAGCTTTCTTT.

The chain couples TRBV7-2 to TRBJ2-2; TRBD2 matches 12 bases. CDR1 SGHTA and CDR2 FQGNSA come from the germline V gene. CDR3 length: 17 amino acids. J gave up 6 bases and V 4 bases, and 9 bases lay outside the gene matches. CDR3 sequence reads: CASSSLPSGGAPGELFF. The CDR3 bases are TGTGCCAGCAGCTCCTTACCTAGCGGGGGGGCACCCGGGGAGCTGTTTTTT. The variable domain in full, completed from reference TRBV7-2 and TRBJ2-2, reads GAGVSQSPSNKVTEKGKDVELRCDPISGHTALYWYRQSLGQGLEFLIYFQGNSAPDKSGLPSDRFSAERTGGSVSTLTIQRTQQEDSAVYLCASSSLPSGGAPGELFFGEGSRLTVL.

J is TRBJ2-1 and V is TRBV19, with D tentatively TRBD2 (6 bases). The V end was cut by 5 bases, the J end by 0 bases, with 11 bases between. The CDR3 is 15 amino acids. Germline CDR1 reads LNHDA; CDR2 reads SQIVND (reference sequence). This chain's CDR3 is CASSAGGSSYNEQFF. Here the CDR3 DNA reads TGTGCCAGTAGTGCCGGGGGTAGCTCCTACAATGAGCAGTTCTTC.

The rearrangement uses TRBV19 and TRBJ2-5; the D gene is possibly TRBD1 (6 bases). Per the germline V gene, CDR1 is LNHDA and CDR2 is SQIVND (reference sequence). The CDR3 extends over 13 amino acids. With 6 bases removed from V and 5 bases from J, the gap between germline ends came to 13 bases. In DNA form, the CDR3 reads TGTGCCAGTAGAGACAGGTCGAAGGAGACCCAGTACTTC. Protein sequence: CASRDRSKETQYF.

The gene calls are TRBV27 and TRBJ1-2; 9 positions agree with TRBD1. The CDR3 is 14 amino acids. In germline, CDR1 is MNHEY, CDR2 SMNVEV (reference sequence). V was pared by 3 bases and J by 7 bases, with 6 bases of the junction left unmatched. In nucleotides, the CDR3 is TGTGCCAGCAGTTTTATCGGGACAGGGATTGGCTACACCTTC. It codes for CASSFIGTGIGYTF.

The rearrangement links TRBV7-3 to TRBJ2-1; D is unresolved. Germline CDR1 SGHTA, CDR2 FQGTGA. The CDR3 extends over 15 amino acids. With 3 bases removed from V and 1 base from J, the gap between germline ends came to 10 bases. CDR3 residues: CASSFDIGSYNEQFF. In nucleotides, the CDR3 is TGTGCCAGCAGCTTTGACATCGGATCCTACAATGAGCAGTTCTTC. The whole variable domain, filled in from reference TRBV7-3 and TRBJ2-1, reads GAGVSQTPSNKVTEKGKYVELRCDPISGHTALYWYRQSLGQGPEFLIYFQGTGAADDSGLPNDRFFAVRPEGSVSTLKIQRTERGDSAVYLCASSFDIGSYNEQFFGPGTRLTVL.

V gene TRBV7-2 combines with J gene TRBJ2-1; D might be TRBD1 (7 bases). The germline V gene encodes CDR1 SGHTA and CDR2 FQGNSA. V was clipped by 1 base and J by 6 bases, with 19 bases between them. The length of the CDR3 is 17 residues. The CDR3: CASSLGVGQGGVNEQFF. The CDR3 DNA follows: TGTGCCAGCAGCTTAGGAGTTGGTCAGGGGGGTGTCAATGAGCAGTTCTTC. The complete variable domain, with remaining parts taken from reference TRBV7-2 and TRBJ2-1, reads GAGVSQSPSNKVTEKGKDVELRCDPISGHTALYWYRQSLGQGLEFLIYFQGNSAPDKSGLPSDRFSAERTGGSVSTLTIQRTQQEDSAVYLCASSLGVGQGGVNEQFFGPGTRLTVL.

The chain links TRBV7-3 to TRBJ1-1, with D possibly matching TRBD1 (5 bases). From germline, CDR1 is SGHTA and CDR2 FQGTGA. The CDR3 consists of 15 residues. The V end lost 3 bases, the J end lost 1 base, and 12 bases lay between the germline ends. The CDR3 spells CASSFSNGGNTEAFF. For the CDR3, the DNA is TGTGCCAGCAGCTTTTCGAACGGGGGGAACACTGAAGCTTTCTTT.

V and J are TRBV19 and TRBJ1-1, with a possible D match to TRBD1 (5 bases). V was shortened by 1 base and J by 4 bases, with 13 bases between the two germline ends. CDR3 size: 15 residues. Per germline, CDR1 LNHDA and CDR2 SQIVND (reference sequence). CDR3 bases: TGTGCCAGTAGTATAGGGTTCGGGGGGATCACTGAAGCTTTCTTT. It specifies CASSIGFGGITEAFF.

The chain combines TRBV5-1 with TRBJ2-7, with TRBD2 matching 7 bases. The germline V gene encodes CDR1 SGHRS and CDR2 YFSETQ. Trimming removed 4 bases from V and 1 base from J; junction bases left unmatched: 5. The CDR3 has 14 amino acids. CDR3 region: CASSPRAGSYEQYF. The CDR3 DNA is TGCGCCAGCAGCCCAAGAGCGGGATCCTACGAGCAGTACTTC.

This clone was counted only a few times. The genes are TRBV6-4 and TRBJ2-3; TRBD2 aligns across 8 bases. Trimming at V came to 3 bases and at J to 1 base, leaving 0 bases not matched to a gene. Germline lookup yields CDR1 MRHNA and CDR2 SNTAGT. This CDR3 region has 14 residues. CDR3 loop: CASSEAGGTDTQYF. Here the CDR3 DNA reads TGTGCCAGCAGTGAAGCGGGGGGCACAGATACGCAGTATTTT.

CDR3 DNA sequence: TGCGCCAGCAGCTCCGTCCTATCGGGGGGAAACCCCTACAATGAGCAGTTCTTC. It translates to CASSSVLSGGNPYNEQFF. The V and J genes are TRBV5-1 and TRBJ2-1, with 7 nucleotides matching TRBD2. Germline V gene data show CDR1 as SGHRS and CDR2 as YFSETQ. V lost 3 bases, J lost 2 bases, and 14 bases stayed unmatched. The CDR3 has 18 amino acids.

V and J are TRBV11-1 and TRBJ2-2; maybe TRBD1 (7 bases). The CDR3 has 14 residues. The V gene's germline CDR1 is SGHAT and CDR2 FQDESV (reference sequence). V was trimmed by 5 bases and J by 6 bases, leaving 13 bases between them. CDR3 in amino acids: CASSRQGGAGELFF. DNA of the CDR3: TGTGCCAGCAGCCGACAGGGCGGGGCCGGGGAGCTGTTTTTT.

The chain is built from TRBV11-2 and TRBJ1-5; 7 bases map to TRBD1. The CDR3 runs to 14 residues. Germline loops: CDR1 SGHAT, CDR2 FQNNGV. With V trimmed by 5 bases and J by 3 bases, 4 bases remained unmatched. DNA of the CDR3: TGTGCCAGCAGCCAGGGGGGTAACAATCAGCCCCAGCATTTT. Translation: CASSQGGNNQPQHF. The entire variable domain, with the rest obtained from reference TRBV11-2 and TRBJ1-5, is as follows: EAGVAQSPRYKIIEKRQSVAFWCNPISGHATLYWYQQILGQGPKLLIQFQNNGVVDDSQLPKDRFSAERLKGVDSTLKIQPAKLEDSAVYLCASSQGGNNQPQHFGDGTRLSIL.

This clone was seen a few times. CDR3 nucleotides: TGTGCCAGCAGTTACACGACCGGGGGTGAGCAGTACTTC. Its protein product is CASSYTTGGEQYF. The rearrangement joins TRBV6-5 to TRBJ2-7, with D possibly matching TRBD2 (6 bases). Trimming removed 2 bases from V and 7 bases from J, with 12 bases in between. Germline lookup yields CDR1 MNHEY and CDR2 SVGAGI. The length of the CDR3 is 13 residues.

The J gene is TRBJ2-5, the V gene TRBV6-1; 9 bases align to TRBD2. Germline V gene sequence: CDR1 MNHNS, CDR2 SASEGT. The V gene end was trimmed by 10 bases and the J gene end by 5 bases; junction bases not matched to a gene: 11. The CDR3 is 14 residues long. The CDR3: CATNRGGGVETQYF. The CDR3 DNA follows: TGTGCCACAAATCGCGGGGGGGGTGTGGAGACCCAGTACTTC.

This rearrangement joins TRBV4-3 to TRBJ2-5, with TRBD1 identical over 7 bases. The V segment lost 1 base and the J segment 2 bases; nucleotides outside the gene matches: 4. The CDR3 length is 15 residues. Germline CDR1 LGHNA, CDR2 YSLEER. The CDR3 DNA reads as TGCGCCAGCAGCCAAGGGACAGGCTTACAAGAGACCCAGTACTTC. It is translated as CASSQGTGLQETQYF.

This chain connects TRBV27 to TRBJ1-5; 8 bases are a match to TRBD1. From germline, CDR1 is MNHEY and CDR2 SMNVEV (reference sequence). V shed 8 bases and J 1 base; nucleotides not matched to a gene: 4. The length of the CDR3 is 14 residues. CDR3 nucleotides: TGTGCCAGCCGGCAGGGGGCAAGCAATCAGCCCCAGCATTTT. It yields the protein CASRQGASNQPQHF.